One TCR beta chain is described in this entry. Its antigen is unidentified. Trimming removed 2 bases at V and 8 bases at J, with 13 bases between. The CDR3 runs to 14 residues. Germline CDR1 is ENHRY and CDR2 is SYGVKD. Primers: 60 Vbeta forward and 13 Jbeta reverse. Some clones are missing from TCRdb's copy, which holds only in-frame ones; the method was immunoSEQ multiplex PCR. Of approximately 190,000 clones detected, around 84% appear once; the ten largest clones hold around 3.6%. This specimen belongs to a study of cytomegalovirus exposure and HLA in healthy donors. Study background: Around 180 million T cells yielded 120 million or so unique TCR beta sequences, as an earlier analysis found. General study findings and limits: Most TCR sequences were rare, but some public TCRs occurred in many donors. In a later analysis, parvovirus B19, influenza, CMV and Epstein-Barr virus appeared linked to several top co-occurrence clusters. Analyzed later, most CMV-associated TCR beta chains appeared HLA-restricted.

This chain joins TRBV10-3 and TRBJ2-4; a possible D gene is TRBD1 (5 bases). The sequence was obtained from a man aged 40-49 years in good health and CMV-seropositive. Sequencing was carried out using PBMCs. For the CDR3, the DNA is TGTGCCATCAGTGAGGCGACCTTAGGGGACATTCAGTACTTC. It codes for CAISEATLGDIQYF.